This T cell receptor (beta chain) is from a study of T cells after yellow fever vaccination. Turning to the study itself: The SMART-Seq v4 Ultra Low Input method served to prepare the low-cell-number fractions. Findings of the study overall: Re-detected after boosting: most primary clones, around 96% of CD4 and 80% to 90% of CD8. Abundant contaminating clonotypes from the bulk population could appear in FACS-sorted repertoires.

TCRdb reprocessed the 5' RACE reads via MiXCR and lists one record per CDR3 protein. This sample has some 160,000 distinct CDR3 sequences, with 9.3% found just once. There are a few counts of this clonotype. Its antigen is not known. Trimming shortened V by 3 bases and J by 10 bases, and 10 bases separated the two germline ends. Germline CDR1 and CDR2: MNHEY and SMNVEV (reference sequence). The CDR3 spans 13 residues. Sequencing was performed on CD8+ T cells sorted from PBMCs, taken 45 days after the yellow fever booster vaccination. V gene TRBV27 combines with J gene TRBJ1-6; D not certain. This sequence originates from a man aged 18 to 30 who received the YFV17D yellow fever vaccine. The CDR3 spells CASSFAVGSPLHF. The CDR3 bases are TGTGCCAGCAGTTTTGCAGTAGGGTCACCCCTCCACTTT.